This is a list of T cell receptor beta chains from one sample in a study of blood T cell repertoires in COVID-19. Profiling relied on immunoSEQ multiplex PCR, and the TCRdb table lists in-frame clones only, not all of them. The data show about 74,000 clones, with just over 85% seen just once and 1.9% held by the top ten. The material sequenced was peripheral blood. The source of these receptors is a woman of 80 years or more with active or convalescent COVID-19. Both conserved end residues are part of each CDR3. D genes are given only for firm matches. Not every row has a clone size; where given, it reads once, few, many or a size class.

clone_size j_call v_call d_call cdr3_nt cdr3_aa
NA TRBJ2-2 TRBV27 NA TGTGCCAGCCTGGGGGGTAGGGACACCGGGGAGCTGTTTTTT CASLGGRDTGELFF
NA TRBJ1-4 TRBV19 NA TGTGCCAGTACGGGGGAAAAACTGTTTTTT CASTGEKLFF
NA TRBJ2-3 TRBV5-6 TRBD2 TGTGCCAGCAGCCTTAGCGGGGGGGGAGATACGCAGTATTTT CASSLSGGGDTQYF
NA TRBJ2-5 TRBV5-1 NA TGCGCCAGCGCTATCTTAGACGGAGGCTTGGAGACCCAGTACTTC CASAILDGGLETQYF
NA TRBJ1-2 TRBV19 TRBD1 TGTGCCAGTAGATGGGACAGGAACGTGAATGGCTACACCTTC CASRWDRNVNGYTF
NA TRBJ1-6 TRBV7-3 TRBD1 TGTGCCAGCAGCTTAGGGACAGGGAATTCACCCCTCCACTTT CASSLGTGNSPLHF
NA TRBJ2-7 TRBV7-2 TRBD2 TGTGCCAGCAGCTTAAACCCTTCCGGGACTAGCGGGAAAATATACGAGCAGTACTTC CASSLNPSGTSGKIYEQYF
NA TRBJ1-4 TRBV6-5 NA TGTGCCAGCAGTTACTCATTGGGAGGATATGAAAAACTGTTTTTT CASSYSLGGYEKLFF
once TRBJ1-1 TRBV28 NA TGTGCCAGCAGGCGAGACACTGAAGCTTTCTTT CASRRDTEAFF
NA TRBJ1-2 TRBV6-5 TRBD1 TGTGCCAGCAGTCAACCTTGGGACAGTGGCTACACCTTC CASSQPWDSGYTF
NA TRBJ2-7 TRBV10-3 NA TGTGCCATCAGTGTTAGCGGGACAGGGTACGAGCAGTACTTC CAISVSGTGYEQYF
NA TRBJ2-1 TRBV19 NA TGTGCCAGTCTAGCCCACGCCTACAATGAGCAGTTCTTC CASLAHAYNEQFF
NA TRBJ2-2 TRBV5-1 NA TGCGCCAGCAGCTTGGCACAGTCGAACACCGGGGAGCTGTTTTTT CASSLAQSNTGELFF
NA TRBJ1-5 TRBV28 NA TGTGCCGTCGGGGGGATGACCCAGCATTTT CAVGGMTQHF
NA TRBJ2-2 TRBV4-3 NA TGCGCCAGCAGCCAAGATCCCCGGGGGAACACCGGGGAGCTGTTTTTT CASSQDPRGNTGELFF
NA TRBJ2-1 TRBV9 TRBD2 TGTGCCAGCAGCGCCCTACTAGCGGGGGGCCCGAAGAGCTCCTACAATGAGCAGTTCTTC CASSALLAGGPKSSYNEQFF
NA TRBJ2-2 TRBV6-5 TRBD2 TGTGCCAGCCTACCAAGCGGGAGGAGCCGGGAGCTGTTTTTT CASLPSGRSRELFF
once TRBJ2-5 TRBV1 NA TGCACCAGCAGCCAAGAATGGGGCCGCGAAGCGGGGAGGCAAGAGACCCAGTACTTC CTSSQEWGREAGRQETQYF
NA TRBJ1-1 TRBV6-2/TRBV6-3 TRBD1 TGTGCCAGCAGTTACTCGATCGGGACAGGGCAAAGTCTCGGTCTGAACACTGAAGCTTTCTTT CASSYSIGTGQSLGLNTEAFF
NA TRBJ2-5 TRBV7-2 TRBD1 TGTGCCAGCAGCGCATTGCGAGGGGGCGAGACCCAGTACTTC CASSALRGGETQYF
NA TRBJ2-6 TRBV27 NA TGTGCCAGCAGCCCCCGGGACATTCTTTCCGGGGCCAACGTCCTGACTTTC CASSPRDILSGANVLTF
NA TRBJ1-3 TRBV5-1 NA TGCGCCAGCAGCTTGCAGGGAGGAAACACCATATATTTT CASSLQGGNTIYF
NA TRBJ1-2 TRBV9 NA TGTGCCAGCAGCGTACCTGGGACACGCTATGGCTACACCTTC CASSVPGTRYGYTF
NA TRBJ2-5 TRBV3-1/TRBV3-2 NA TGTGCCAGCAGCCCCCGGAGGGCGGGTGGGGAGACCCAGTACTTC CASSPRRAGGETQYF
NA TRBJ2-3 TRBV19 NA TGTGCCAGTAGTATAGGACACTTCTTCACAGATACGCAGTATTTT CASSIGHFFTDTQYF
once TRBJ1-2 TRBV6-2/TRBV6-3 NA TGTGCCAGCAGTTACGACAGTAAAAGTGGCTACACCTTC CASSYDSKSGYTF
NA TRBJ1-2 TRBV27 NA TGTGCCAGCAGTTGGCGACCGACCGGGGGCTATGGCTACACCTTC CASSWRPTGGYGYTF
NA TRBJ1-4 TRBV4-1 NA TGCGCCAGCAGCCCGACGGAGAGGGCTGCAACTAATGAAAAACTGTTTTTT CASSPTERAATNEKLFF
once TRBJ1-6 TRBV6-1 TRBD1 TGTGCCAGCAGTGACCAGGGGGCATCACCCCTCCACTTT CASSDQGASPLHF
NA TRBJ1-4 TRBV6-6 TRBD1 TGTGCCAGCAGTCCACGGCAGGGGGTCAATGAAAAACTGTTTTTT CASSPRQGVNEKLFF
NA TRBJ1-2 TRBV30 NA TGTGCCTGGAGTGTACAGGGCTTCTATGGCTACACCTTC CAWSVQGFYGYTF
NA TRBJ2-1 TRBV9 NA TGTGCCAGCAGCGCGGACGTAGGGGTAAGGGGGCAGTTCTTC CASSADVGVRGQFF
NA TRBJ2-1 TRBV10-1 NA TGCGCCAGCAGTGAGCCCCCCTCGAATGAGCAGTTCTTC CASSEPPSNEQFF
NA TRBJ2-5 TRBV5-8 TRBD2 TGTGCCAGCAGCTTGGCCGGACTAGCGGCGGAGACCCAGTACTTC CASSLAGLAAETQYF
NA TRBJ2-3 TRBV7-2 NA TGTGCCAGCAGCTTACTAGGATTTGATACGCAGTATTTT CASSLLGFDTQYF
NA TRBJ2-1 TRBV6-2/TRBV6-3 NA TGTGCCAGCAGTTACGGACAGAGCTCCTACAATGAGCAGTTCTTC CASSYGQSSYNEQFF
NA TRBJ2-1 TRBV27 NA TGTGCCAGCAGTTTACGGGTATTTAAGGACTCCTACAATGAGCAGTTCTTC CASSLRVFKDSYNEQFF
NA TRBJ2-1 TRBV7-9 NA TGTGCCAGCGGCCTGCGGTTAGACAATGAGCAGTTCTTC CASGLRLDNEQFF
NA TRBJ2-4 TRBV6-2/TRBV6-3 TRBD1 TGTGCCAGCAGTCAAGGACAGGTAAACATTCAGTACTTC CASSQGQVNIQYF
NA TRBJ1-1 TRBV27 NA TGTGCCAGCAGTCCCCACAGGGATTTGGCTGAAGCTTTCTTT CASSPHRDLAEAFF
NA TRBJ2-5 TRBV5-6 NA TGTGCCAGCAGCTTGGTCGGGTCAGAGACCCAGTACTTC CASSLVGSETQYF
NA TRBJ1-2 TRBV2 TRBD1 TGTGCCAGCAGGCGGACAGGGTACGACTATGGCTACACCTTC CASRRTGYDYGYTF
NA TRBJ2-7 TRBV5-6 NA TGTGCCAGCAGCTCCAGACTAGAAAGGCTTCAAGGGAGCGAGCAGTACTTC CASSSRLERLQGSEQYF
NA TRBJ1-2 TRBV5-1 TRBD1 TGCGCCAGCAGCCCAGGACAGGGCAATGGCTACACCTTC CASSPGQGNGYTF
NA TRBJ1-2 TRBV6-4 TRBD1 TGTGCCAGCAGTCAGGGGGGCGCCTATGGCTACACCTTC CASSQGGAYGYTF
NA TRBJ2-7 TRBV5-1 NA TGCGCCAGCAGCTTGGAGCAGGGAACCTACGAGCAGTACTTC CASSLEQGTYEQYF
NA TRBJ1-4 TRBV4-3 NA TGCGCCAGCAGCCAAGATTCGACCGGGGGTTATGAAAAACTGTTTTTT CASSQDSTGGYEKLFF
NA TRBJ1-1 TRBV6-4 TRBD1 TGTGCCAGCAGCCGGGACAGGGTCGCTGAAGCTTTCTTT CASSRDRVAEAFF
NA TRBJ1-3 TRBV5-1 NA TGCGCCAGCGGTGGGGAGGGAAACACCATATATTTT CASGGEGNTIYF
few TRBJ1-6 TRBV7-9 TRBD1 TGTGCCAGCAGCTTATTGGTCCAGGGGGCTTATTCACCCCTCCACTTT CASSLLVQGAYSPLHF
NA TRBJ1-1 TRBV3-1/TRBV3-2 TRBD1 TGTGCCAGCAGCCTAAGACAGGGGAACACTGAAGCTTTCTTT CASSLRQGNTEAFF
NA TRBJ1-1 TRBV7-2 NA TGTGCCAGCAGCTTAGTTCTACAGGGTAAAGCTTTCTTT CASSLVLQGKAFF
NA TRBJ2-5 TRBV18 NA TGTGCCAGCTCATCCGACAGCGAGACCCAGTACTTC CASSSDSETQYF
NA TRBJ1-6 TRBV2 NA TGTGCCAGCAGTTATACAGGTTCACCCCTCCACTTT CASSYTGSPLHF
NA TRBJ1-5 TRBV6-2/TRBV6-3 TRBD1 TGTGCCAGCAGTTACACTACAGGGGGCGGACTAAGCAATCAGCCCCAGCATTTT CASSYTTGGGLSNQPQHF
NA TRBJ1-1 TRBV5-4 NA TGTGCCAGCAGCTTGTCTGCCAGCGCGGGGACTGAAGCTTTCTTT CASSLSASAGTEAFF
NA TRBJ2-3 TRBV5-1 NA TGCGCCAGCAGCTCATCGTCGGGGGTGAATACGCAGTATTTT CASSSSSGVNTQYF